Below are 14 T cell receptor beta chains sequenced from a single sample in a study of cytomegalovirus exposure and HLA in healthy donors. Method: immunoSEQ multiplex PCR; TCRdb's copy keeps in-frame clones and lacks some. The sample carries 90,000 to 150,000 clones, approximately 85% recorded once. Sequencing was carried out using PBMCs. Receptors originate from a man younger than 35 in good health and CMV-seronegative.

This chain links TRBV30 with TRBJ2-6; a possible D gene is TRBD2 (5 bases). The CDR3 extends over 14 amino acids. Trimming cost V 2 bases and J 1 base, with 6 bases left between them. CDR1 is GTSNPN, CDR2 SVGIG, per germline (reference sequence). In DNA, the CDR3 is TGTGCCTGGAGTACGGGGTCTGGGGCCAACGTCCTGACTTTC. Protein product: CAWSTGSGANVLTF.

V is TRBV5-1 and J is TRBJ2-7; 12 nucleotides agree with TRBD2. V lost 0 bases to trimming and J lost 7 bases; unmatched junction nucleotides: 8. CDR3 length: 16 amino acids. From germline, CDR1 is SGHRS and CDR2 YFSETQ. CDR3 coding DNA: TGCGCCAGCAGCTTGGGCCCTAGCGGGGGGGCTCGGGAGCAGTACTTC. Encoded protein: CASSLGPSGGAREQYF.

The gene calls are TRBV5-1 and TRBJ2-1, with D uncertain. The CDR3 contains 14 residues. V was shortened by 5 bases and J by 0 bases, with 9 bases between the two germline ends. The germline V gene encodes CDR1 SGHRS and CDR2 YFSETQ. CDR3 sequence reads: CASREPSSYNEQFF. The CDR3 DNA follows: TGCGCCAGCAGGGAGCCTAGCTCCTACAATGAGCAGTTCTTC.

The V and J genes are TRBV7-9 and TRBJ1-2, with TRBD1 identical over 11 bases. This CDR3 is 16 amino acids long. V shed 5 bases, J shed 8 bases, and the junction held 13 bases outside the gene matches. CDR1 and CDR2 (germline): SEHNR, FQNEAQ (reference sequence). CDR3: CASSPSGSGTGGGYTF. CDR3 nucleotide sequence: TGTGCCAGCAGCCCTAGCGGTTCCGGGACAGGGGGAGGCTACACCTTC.

The chain couples TRBV6-5 to TRBJ2-1; tentatively, D is TRBD1 (5 bases). This CDR3 has 14 amino acids. V dropped 2 bases and J dropped 8 bases, with 13 bases sitting between them. Looked up from germline, CDR1 is MNHEY and CDR2 is SVGAGI. Written as DNA, the CDR3 is TGTGCCAGCAGTTACGGGGCGCCCAGGGATGAGCAGTTCTTC. This codes for CASSYGAPRDEQFF.

The V gene is TRBV2, the J gene TRBJ1-1, with 11 bases lining up with TRBD1. The CDR3 consists of 16 residues. After removal of 6 bases from V and 3 bases from J, the junction contained 9 bases not matched to a gene. Per the germline V gene, CDR1 is SNHLY and CDR2 is FYNNEI. This CDR3 reads CASRGGQGAFDTEAFF. DNA for the CDR3: TGTGCCAGCAGGGGAGGACAGGGGGCTTTTGACACTGAAGCTTTCTTT.

The chain has TRBV27 and TRBJ2-1; unclear D gene. Germline assignment: CDR1 MNHEY and CDR2 SMNVEV (reference sequence). V dropped 7 bases and J dropped 0 bases, with 4 bases sitting between them. The CDR3 covers 12 residues. CDR3 residues: CASTSSYNEQFF. CDR3 in DNA: TGTGCCAGCACCTCCTCCTACAATGAGCAGTTCTTC.

The chain employs TRBV6-5 and TRBJ2-3, with 7 bases fitting TRBD1. Losses at the gene ends were 5 bases for V and 2 bases for J; bases not matched to a gene: 7. Germline CDR1 is MNHEY and CDR2 is SVGAGI. The CDR3 is made up of 15 amino acids. The chain's CDR3 is CASSRGTAYTDTQYF. CDR3 DNA sequence: TGTGCCAGCAGTAGGGGGACAGCCTACACAGATACGCAGTATTTT.

The V gene is TRBV7-2, the J gene TRBJ2-5; 10 bases match TRBD2. The CDR3 has 17 residues. Germline loops: CDR1 SGHTA, CDR2 FQGNSA. Trimming cost V 1 base and J 5 bases; bases outside gene matches: 10. The CDR3 region is CASSLGPASGRGETQYF. The CDR3 DNA follows: TGTGCCAGCAGCTTAGGTCCGGCTAGCGGGAGAGGGGAGACCCAGTACTTC. The variable domain in full, with the rest retrieved from reference TRBV7-2 and TRBJ2-5, is GAGVSQSPSNKVTEKGKDVELRCDPISGHTALYWYRQSLGQGLEFLIYFQGNSAPDKSGLPSDRFSAERTGGSVSTLTIQRTQQEDSAVYLCASSLGPASGRGETQYFGPGTRLLVL.

This clone was recorded many times. The V call is TRBV4-2, the J call TRBJ1-4; D gene uncertain. CDR1 and CDR2 (germline): LGHNA, YNFKEQ. With 2 bases removed from V and 7 bases from J, the gap between germline ends came to 5 bases. This CDR3 has 12 residues. The chain's CDR3 is CASSQMSEKLFF. The CDR3, as DNA: TGTGCCAGCAGCCAAATGAGTGAAAAACTGTTTTTT.

V is TRBV7-9 and J is TRBJ2-7; possible D gene TRBD1, 5 bases. With 1 base removed from V and 4 bases from J, the gap between germline ends came to 14 bases. This CDR3 is built from 15 residues. Germline V gene lookup returns CDR1 SEHNR and CDR2 FQNEAQ (reference sequence). The CDR3 DNA is TGTGCCAGCAGCTTAGTGTCCCAGGGTGGGTACGAGCAGTACTTC. It is translated as CASSLVSQGGYEQYF.

The chain couples TRBV5-5 to TRBJ2-2; 9 bases match TRBD2. The CDR3 spans 15 residues. J gave up 5 bases and V 0 bases, and 2 bases lay outside the gene matches. Germline lookup yields CDR1 SGHKS and CDR2 YYEKEE (reference sequence). The CDR3 region has the DNA TGTGCCAGCAGCTTGGTGCGGGGGGGAACCGGGGAGCTGTTTTTT. Translation: CASSLVRGGTGELFF.

The chain uses TRBV7-9 and TRBJ1-2; D may be TRBD1 (6 bases). This CDR3 is 14 amino acids long. Trimming took 6 bases from V and 2 from J, leaving 13 bases between them. Germline V lookup: CDR1 SEHNR, CDR2 FQNEAQ (reference sequence). The CDR3 sequence is CASSAPTGNYGYTF. CDR3 DNA: TGTGCCAGCAGTGCGCCCACAGGGAACTATGGCTACACCTTC.

This chain uses TRBV2 with TRBJ2-7; TRBD1 matches at 10 bases. The germline V gene encodes CDR1 SNHLY and CDR2 FYNNEI. The CDR3 is made up of 13 amino acids. The trim removed 6 bases at V and 5 bases at J, leaving 4 bases unmatched. As DNA, the CDR3 is TGTGCCAGCAGCGGACAGGGGGTTGACGAGCAGTACTTC. Translated, it gives CASSGQGVDEQYF.